The present entry profiles one T cell receptor beta chain with its context. Its antigen is not known. The data were taken from a study of T cells in Graves' hyperthyroidism and ophthalmopathy. Authors of the study amplified TCR beta CDR3 regions from RNA transcripts. HTBI primers were used for first-round RT-PCR of the TCR CDR3. Via MiXCR, TCRdb re-called the multiplex PCR reads, giving one row per CDR3 protein. The sample carries roughly 580,000 distinct CDR3 sequences, approximately 44% recorded once. Graves' hyperthyroidism was deemed stable absent ophthalmopathy progression within 18 months. These patients, aged 18 to 65, had recently diagnosed hyperthyroidism lasting under 2 months. Uncontrolled infection, other autoimmune disease, pregnancy or lactation excluded patients. CDR1 SEHNR and CDR2 FQNEAQ come from the germline V gene (reference sequence). Germline trimming cut 6 bases from V and 5 bases from J; bases unmatched to any gene: 7. The CDR3 has 15 residues.

Study-wide points: Among thyroid clonotypes expanded above 0.001, most also appeared in blood.

Sequencing was carried out using peripheral blood or thyroid tissue (not recorded which). The genes are TRBV7-9 and TRBJ2-2, with 9 bases matching TRBD2. This TCR was sampled from a woman under 30 with Graves' hyperthyroidism. The CDR3 DNA is TGTGCCAGCAGACGACCGGGACTAGCAACCGGGGAGCTGTTTTTT. Protein: CASRRPGLATGELFF. Drawing the rest from reference TRBV7-9 and TRBJ2-2, the complete variable domain is DTGVSQNPRHKITKRGQNVTFRCDPISEHNRLYWYRQTLGQGPEFLTYFQNEAQLEKSRLLSDRFSAERPKGSFSTLEIQRTEQGDSAMYLCASRRPGLATGELFFGEGSRLTVL.